A selection of T cell receptor beta chains follows, all from one sample in a study of T cells expressing NK-cell markers. After re-calling the 5' RACE reads, TCRdb lists one entry per CDR3 protein, DNA absent. The sample totals 130,000 to 150,000 distinct CDR3 sequences. Sample: blood T cells: a sorted CD56 or NKG2C T cell subset, CD4+ or CD8+ T cells, or bulk PBMC T cells (not recorded which). The receptors here all came from a young man in good health. Each CDR3 is given with its conserved first and last residue.

>TRBJ2-3|TRBV6-4
CASRGPGEREKINTDTQYF
>TRBJ2-1|TRBV7-9
CASSSGTTRSYNEQFF
>TRBJ2-7|TRBV6-1
CASTPDSGNSYEQYF
>TRBJ2-7|TRBV10-3
CAISESGIPYEQYF
>TRBJ1-2|TRBV15
CATSREHRVANYGYTF
>TRBJ1-1|TRBV27
CASRLHTDKNTEAFF
>TRBJ1-5|TRBV12-5
CAREGQSSNQPQHF
>TRBJ2-2|TRBV6-4
CASSDSATGELFF
>TRBJ2-1|TRBV19
CASSLSVGQRREQFF
>TRBJ1-1|TRBV4-1
CASSQDQGQNTEAFF
>TRBJ1-5|TRBV27
CASGQEGGQPQHF
>TRBJ1-1|TRBV2
CASSEGGTENTEAFF
>TRBJ1-5|TRBV18
CASSPGLVYSNQPQHF
>TRBJ2-1|TRBV12-3/TRBV12-4
CASAPRDRSREGNEQFF
>TRBJ1-1|TRBV12-3/TRBV12-4
CASSFPSTEAFF
>TRBJ2-3|TRBV30
CAWSAGLADPTDTQYF
>TRBJ2-2|TRBV29-1
CSVDGVSASPGELFF
>TRBJ2-1|TRBV7-8
CASSFSGLNEQFF
>TRBJ2-7|TRBV20-1
CSARDLGTSEDYEQYF
>TRBJ2-1|TRBV5-4
CASSSGAPNEQFF
>TRBJ1-1|TRBV12-3/TRBV12-4
CASSPGTRAEAFF
>TRBJ2-2|TRBV19
CASSIDDPMTGELFF
>TRBJ2-5|TRBV18
CASSRQVFSETQYF
>TRBJ2-1|TRBV3-1
CASSQSVLGGEDEQFF
>TRBJ2-1|TRBV4-1
CASSQDSPAGGPYNEQFF
>TRBJ2-1|TRBV20-1
CSGRPGIPSYNEQFF
>TRBJ2-2|TRBV7-2
CASSPAQGGSTGELFF
>TRBJ2-3|TRBV3-1
CASSQDTPTDTQYF
>TRBJ2-1|TRBV5-5
CASSPDMDGHEQFF
>TRBJ2-4|TRBV5-6
CASSFGQGNIQYF
>TRBJ2-1|TRBV5-1
CASSFSLKRENEQFF
>TRBJ2-5|TRBV28
CASSSERDGQETQYF
>TRBJ2-3|TRBV19
CASSIAGGPDTQYF
>TRBJ2-3|TRBV27
CASSLTFTSGSTDTQYF
>TRBJ1-1|TRBV11-2
CASSPSGQFYMNTEAFF
>TRBJ2-2|TRBV30
CAWRGLAGNGELFF
>TRBJ2-2|TRBV29-1
CSVEGADRNTGELFF
>TRBJ2-7|TRBV20-1
CSARGLFSYEQYF
>TRBJ2-1|TRBV6-1
CASRLAEYNEQFF
>TRBJ2-2|TRBV5-1
CASSIPGSSNTGELFF
>TRBJ2-1|TRBV12-3/TRBV12-4
CASTRAGTSSYNEQFF
>TRBJ2-1|TRBV6-5
CASSYSPAGVSYNEQFF
>TRBJ2-1|TRBV11-2
CASSRRTSGTINEQFF
>TRBJ1-1|TRBV15
CATSRAQNTEAFF
>TRBJ2-1|TRBV4-3
CASSPRLAADGEQFF
>TRBJ2-1|TRBV7-9
CASSLVREPNEQFF
>TRBJ2-1|TRBV5-1
CASSLVPGEQFF
>TRBJ2-3|TRBV9
CASSLNRDGGTDTQYF
>TRBJ2-3|TRBV29-1
CSVDVETDTQYF
>TRBJ2-3|TRBV7-9
CASTSPGESGTDTQYF
>TRBJ2-1|TRBV6-2/TRBV6-3
CASNFKGAPYNEQFF
>TRBJ2-1|TRBV4-3
CASSRRWGDNEQFF
>TRBJ2-1|TRBV29-1
CSVDADTPYNEQFF
>TRBJ2-5|TRBV11-2
CASSLEDPTQYF
>TRBJ2-5|TRBV12-3/TRBV12-4
CASKGVETQYF
>TRBJ2-1|TRBV6-2/TRBV6-3
CASSGTSGPDEQFF
>TRBJ2-1|TRBV18
CASSPPFLADGSYNEQFF
>TRBJ2-7|TRBV6-1
CASSEWGDREAEQYF
>TRBJ2-1|TRBV27
CASLSSGGDGDEQFF
>TRBJ2-7|TRBV5-4
CASSSRTGGYEQYF